This paragraph covers one T cell receptor (beta chain) sequence. No antigen is known for it. The data were obtained in a study of T cells in Graves' hyperthyroidism and ophthalmopathy. Whole-study results and caveats: The model's output predicted ophthalmopathy at a median of 6.5 months prior to onset. Researchers found most expanded thyroid clonotypes above 0.001 in blood as well.

Stable Graves' hyperthyroidism denoted no ophthalmopathy progression over 18 months. Criteria for exclusion of patients were uncontrolled infection, other autoimmune disease, pregnancy or lactation. The CDR3 is 17 amino acids. Germline CDR1 reads MNHNS; CDR2 reads SASEGT. V was clipped by 0 bases and J by 3 bases; unmatched bases: 3. It was RNA transcripts that yielded the amplified TCR beta CDR3 regions. HTBI primers were the set used in a first-round RT-PCR of the TCR CDR3. TCRdb re-derived calls from the multiplex PCR reads in MiXCR, one entry per CDR3 protein. The profile shows 550,000 to 650,000 distinct CDR3 sequences, 14% of them singletons.

The sequenced sample consisted of blood. The TCR was taken from a woman aged 40 to 50 with Graves' hyperthyroidism. The chain employs TRBV6-1 and TRBJ2-5; 14 nucleotides align to TRBD2. CDR3 region: CASSEAVGLAGEETQYF. CDR3 bases: TGTGCCAGCAGTGAAGCGGTGGGACTAGCGGGGGAAGAGACCCAGTACTTC.